Below, 22 T cell receptor beta chains from the same sample are listed, as sequenced in a study of cytomegalovirus exposure and HLA in healthy donors. Vbeta (60) and Jbeta (13) primers were used in the PCR. The protocol was immunoSEQ multiplex PCR, while the TCRdb copy is restricted to in-frame clones and leaves out a portion. The profile shows fewer than 180,000 clones, about 60% of them singletons. The sample was PBMCs. These receptor sequences come from an older woman in good health and CMV-seropositive.

The chain employs TRBV7-9 and TRBJ2-1; TRBD2 matches 9 bases. Germline CDR1 is SEHNR and CDR2 is FQNEAQ (reference sequence). The V and J ends lost 1 base and 7 bases, in that order; junction bases with no gene match: 8. CDR3 size: 16 residues. In DNA, the CDR3 is TGTGCCAGCAGCTTAGGAGGCGGGAGGGCCGAAAATGAGCAGTTCTTC. The encoded protein is CASSLGGGRAENEQFF. Variable domain in full (rest from reference TRBV7-9 and TRBJ2-1): DTGVSQNPRHKITKRGQNVTFRCDPISEHNRLYWYRQTLGQGPEFLTYFQNEAQLEKSRLLSDRFSAERPKGSFSTLEIQRTEQGDSAMYLCASSLGGGRAENEQFFGPGTRLTVL.

The J gene is TRBJ1-2, the V gene TRBV5-6, with a weak D call TRBD1 (5 bases). The germline CDR1 and CDR2 sequences are SGHDT and YYEEEE. Between the trimmed V and J ends, which lost 2 bases and 4 bases, there was a span of 12 bases. The length of the CDR3 is 14 residues. The CDR3 DNA reads as TGTGCCAGCAGCTTCGGCCAGGGTGGCTATGGCTACACCTTC. Protein product: CASSFGQGGYGYTF.

The sample holds a few counts of this clone. The chain is built from TRBV5-4 and TRBJ2-1; possible D gene TRBD2, 6 bases. Germline values: CDR1 SGHNT, CDR2 YYREEE (reference sequence). This CDR3 has 13 residues. The V gene lost 6 bases and the J gene lost 5 bases, with 12 bases spanning the gap. DNA of the CDR3: TGTGCCAGCACCCTAGGAGGGAACAATGAGCAGTTCTTC. Amino acid sequence: CASTLGGNNEQFF. Combining the CDR3 with reference TRBV5-4 and TRBJ2-1 gives the whole variable domain ETGVTQSPTHLIKTRGQQVTLRCSSQSGHNTVSWYQQALGQGPQFIFQYYREEENGRGNFPPRFSGLQFPNYSSELNVNALELDDSALYLCASTLGGNNEQFFGPGTRLTVL.

The chain employs TRBV7-2 and TRBJ2-7; 10 positions match TRBD2. Germline CDR1 and CDR2: SGHTA and FQGNSA. The length of the CDR3 is 13 residues. V lost 5 bases and J lost 4; bases outside the gene matches: 2. CDR3 nucleotides: TGTGCCAGCAGCCAGGGACTAGCGTACGAGCAGTACTTC. It codes for CASSQGLAYEQYF.

The CDR3 spells CASSSRDNHRNEQFF. The CDR3 DNA reads as TGTGCCAGCAGCTCCCGAGATAATCATCGTAATGAGCAGTTCTTC. The chain couples TRBV11-3 to TRBJ2-1; D is uncertain. The CDR3 is 15 residues long. Trimming left V 4 bases short and J 7 bases short, with 17 bases between. Germline CDR1 reads SGHNT; CDR2 reads YENEEA.

This clone was seen more than once but under ten times. The rearrangement joins TRBV28 to TRBJ2-1; TRBD2 aligns across 14 bases. Germline V gene lookup returns CDR1 MDHEN and CDR2 SYDVKM. CDR3 length: 16 amino acids. J lost 4 bases, V lost 4 bases, and 3 bases had no gene match. The CDR3 nucleotides are TGTGCCAGCAGTTCGAGACTAGCGGGGGGGTACAATGAGCAGTTCTTC. Its translation: CASSSRLAGGYNEQFF.

The chain carries TRBV18 and TRBJ2-7; D may be TRBD1 (5 bases). This CDR3 is built from 15 residues. V shed 6 bases and J shed 4 bases, with 19 bases lying between them. Germline V gene lookup returns CDR1 KGHSH and CDR2 LQKENI. For the CDR3, the DNA is TGTGCCAGCTCGGCCGACAGATCGACGGCTTACGAGCAGTACTTC. It codes for CASSADRSTAYEQYF.

The chain joins TRBV18 to TRBJ2-5; 10 positions match TRBD2. The germline V gene has CDR1 KGHSH and CDR2 LQKENI. Trimming cost V 1 base and J 4 bases; bases outside gene matches: 3. The CDR3 contains 15 residues. The CDR3 nucleotides are TGTGCCAGCTCACCACTTAGCGGGAGGTTAGAGACCCAGTACTTC. Protein product: CASSPLSGRLETQYF.

The V call is TRBV7-8, the J call TRBJ1-5, with D possibly TRBD1 on 6 matching bases. The V end was cut by 5 bases, the J end by 6 bases, with 20 bases between. The CDR3 runs to 16 residues. Germline V gives CDR1 SGHVS, CDR2 FQNEAQ. Here the CDR3 DNA reads TGTGCCAGCAGCCCCTTGACCGAGACAGGAGGTCAGCCCCAGCATTTT. This gives the protein CASSPLTETGGQPQHF.

This chain links TRBV7-9 with TRBJ2-3, with a tentative D call TRBD2 (6 bases). Germline V gene sequence: CDR1 SEHNR, CDR2 FQNEAQ (reference sequence). This CDR3 is built from 13 residues. Trimming cost V 0 bases and J 14 bases, with 15 bases left between them. The CDR3 reads CASSLAAAGIMYF. The CDR3 nucleotides read TGTGCCAGCAGCTTAGCGGCGGCGGGAATTATGTATTTT.

V and J are TRBV2 and TRBJ1-2; tentative D call: TRBD1 (6 bases). CDR3 size: 12 residues. Germline V gene data show CDR1 as SNHLY and CDR2 as FYNNEI. V lost 11 bases to trimming and J lost 5 bases, with 15 bases between them. The CDR3 spells CAGRGTGYGYTF. The CDR3 bases are TGTGCCGGTAGGGGGACCGGGTATGGCTACACCTTC.

This clone is a singleton in its sample. This rearrangement joins TRBV15 to TRBJ2-7, with TRBD2 matching 7 bases. The CDR3 has 13 amino acids. Unmatched junction bases numbered 4, after V lost 6 bases and J lost 2 bases. The germline gives CDR1 LNHNV, CDR2 YYDKDF (reference sequence). CDR3 sequence reads: CATRPSGAYEQYF. In DNA form, the CDR3 reads TGTGCCACCAGGCCAAGCGGGGCCTACGAGCAGTACTTC.

This clone was counted once. The chain joins TRBV6-5 to TRBJ2-1; maybe TRBD2 (5 bases). CDR3 size: 16 residues. From germline, CDR1 is MNHEY and CDR2 SVGAGI. Trimming removed 2 bases at V and 4 bases at J, with 15 bases between. The CDR3 nucleotides read TGTGCCAGCAGTTACCTGCCCGGGATGGGGTACAATGAGCAGTTCTTC. As protein: CASSYLPGMGYNEQFF.

The table lists this clone with a few counts. The chain uses TRBV7-9 and TRBJ2-1, with D possibly being TRBD2 (5 bases). The CDR3 covers 12 residues. Germline assignment: CDR1 SEHNR and CDR2 FQNEAQ (reference sequence). Trimming shortened V by 2 bases and J by 15 bases, and 14 bases separated the two germline ends. The CDR3 protein is CASSLTGKNRFF. CDR3 nucleotides: TGTGCCAGCAGCTTAACGGGGAAAAATCGGTTCTTC.

J is TRBJ2-3 and V is TRBV28; 13 bases map to TRBD2. The germline gives CDR1 MDHEN, CDR2 SYDVKM. CDR3 length equals 18 residues. Trimming at V came to 4 bases and at J to 2 bases, leaving 9 bases not matched to a gene. The CDR3 DNA follows: TGTGCCAGCAGTTCGTTACTAGCGGGAGGGCCTAACACAGATACGCAGTATTTT. Encoded protein: CASSSLLAGGPNTDTQYF.

The rearrangement joins TRBV9 to TRBJ2-2, with TRBD2 matching over 9 bases. The CDR3 is 15 amino acids. Unmatched junction bases numbered 2, after V lost 2 bases and J lost 3 bases. Germline assignment: CDR1 SGDLS and CDR2 YYNGEE. The CDR3 sequence: CASSVSGRDTGELFF. CDR3 nucleotides: TGTGCCAGCAGCGTTAGCGGGAGAGACACCGGGGAGCTGTTTTTT. Full variable domain (remainder filled in from reference TRBV9 and TRBJ2-2): DSGVTQTPKHLITATGQRVTLRCSPRSGDLSVYWYQQSLDQGLQFLIQYYNGEERAKGNILERFSAQQFPDLHSELNLSSLELGDSALYFCASSVSGRDTGELFFGEGSRLTVL.

This clone has a single count. The CDR3 region is CASSPGVLASEQYF. The DNA of the CDR3 is TGCGCCAGCAGCCCCGGGGTTCTGGCCTCCGAGCAGTACTTC. The V and J genes are TRBV5-1 and TRBJ2-7, with D perhaps matching TRBD2 (5 bases). The CDR3 length is 14 residues. The V end was cut by 4 bases, the J end by 6 bases, with 17 bases between. Germline lookup yields CDR1 SGHRS and CDR2 YFSETQ.

This clone showed up just a few times. This sequence joins TRBV5-6 and TRBJ2-1, with 8 bases matching TRBD2. The junction had 10 bases not matched to a gene; V was cut back by 0 bases and J by 8 bases. This CDR3 is built from 16 residues. Germline assignment: CDR1 SGHDT and CDR2 YYEEEE. The CDR3 sequence is CASSLAASGFWDEQFF. The CDR3 bases are TGTGCCAGCAGCTTGGCGGCTAGCGGGTTTTGGGATGAGCAGTTCTTC.

V gene TRBV5-6 combines with J gene TRBJ2-3; 11 positions match TRBD1. V trimming: 4 bases; J trimming: 4 bases; junction bases outside the gene matches: 5. The V gene's germline CDR1 is SGHDT and CDR2 YYEEEE. This CDR3 is 15 amino acids long. CDR3 nucleotide sequence: TGTGCCAGCAGCCCTGGACAGGGGGCCTCAGATACGCAGTATTTT. Its protein is CASSPGQGASDTQYF.

Only a few counts were recorded for this clone. The chain uses TRBV28 and TRBJ1-1; no firm D call. The CDR3 is made up of 12 amino acids. The germline V gene encodes CDR1 MDHEN and CDR2 SYDVKM. V dropped 2 bases and J dropped 5 bases, with 6 bases sitting between them. The CDR3 nucleotides read TGTGCCAGCAGTTTACGAGAAACTGAAGCTTTCTTT. This translates into CASSLRETEAFF. Filled out from reference TRBV28 and TRBJ1-1, the complete variable domain reads DVKVTQSSRYLVKRTGEKVFLECVQDMDHENMFWYRQDPGLGLRLIYFSYDVKMKEKGDIPEGYSVSREKKERFSLILESASTNQTSMYLCASSLRETEAFFGQGTRLTVV.

V is TRBV25-1 and J is TRBJ2-1; tentative D call: TRBD1 (7 bases). Germline V CDR1 and CDR2: MGHDK, SYGVNS. CDR3 length: 11 amino acids. V gave up 6 bases and J gave up 14 bases, with 14 bases separating them. The CDR3 DNA follows: TGTGCCAGCAGGGGAGACAGGGAGGAGTTCTTC. Amino acids: CASRGDREEFF.

J is TRBJ2-4 and V is TRBV15, with 8 bases fitting TRBD2. This CDR3 contains 17 residues. CDR1 is LNHNV and CDR2 is YYDKDF in the germline V gene (reference sequence). Trimming took 3 bases from V and 3 from J; bases not matched to a gene: 10. The CDR3 nucleotides read TGTGCCACCAGCAGTCCCGGGGGGCGGGAGGTCAAAAACATTCAGTACTTC. Translated, it gives CATSSPGGREVKNIQYF.